This T cell receptor (beta chain) was profiled in a study of blood T cell repertoires in COVID-19. Study overall: The samples span acute and convalescent COVID-19 from the United States, Italy and Spain. T cells, B-cell-depleted T cells, or PBMCs provided the cDNA or gDNA that served as material.

The junction had 8 bases not matched to a gene; V was cut back by 5 bases and J by 8 bases. The CDR3 contains 14 residues. Germline CDR1 SEHNR, CDR2 FQNEAQ (reference sequence). This clone was seen only a few times. Authors' analysis steps: Estimated nucleated cell counts came from reference gene primer amplification. Generated by immunoSEQ multiplex PCR, the TCRdb table keeps only in-frame clones and is missing some. That table supplies the V and J calls and clone size; D and trimming were determined from the DNA. The data contain about 170,000 clones, around four fifths of them singletons. Sample: peripheral blood. V and J are TRBV7-9 and TRBJ1-4, with 7 bases that match TRBD1. This sequence was found in a woman in her 70s who had recovered from COVID-19. The CDR3 reads CASSPTGSFEKLFF. The CDR3 coding sequence is TGTGCCAGCAGCCCGACAGGGTCGTTCGAAAAACTGTTTTTT. The full variable domain, rest sourced from reference TRBV7-9 and TRBJ1-4, is DTGVSQNPRHKITKRGQNVTFRCDPISEHNRLYWYRQTLGQGPEFLTYFQNEAQLEKSRLLSDRFSAERPKGSFSTLEIQRTEQGDSAMYLCASSPTGSFEKLFFGSGTQLSVL.